A single sample gave rise to the 3 T cell receptor beta chains below, sequenced in a study of blood T cell repertoires in COVID-19. Sequencing was performed with immunoSEQ multiplex PCR; in TCRdb, only in-frame clones are kept and a portion is missing. The sample has nearly 90,000 clones; approximately 75% are singletons. Material for sequencing was peripheral blood. These receptors were collected from an elderly woman with acute or convalescent COVID-19.

This clone was detected a few times. The chain recombines TRBV15 with TRBJ1-1; D ambiguous. Germline V gives CDR1 LNHNV, CDR2 YYDKDF (reference sequence). This CDR3 has 14 amino acids. The V end lost 1 base, the J end lost 1 base, and 7 bases lay between the germline ends. CDR3 sequence: CATSRGNTNTEAFF. The DNA for the CDR3 is TGTGCCACCAGCAGAGGAAACACGAACACTGAAGCTTTCTTT.

The genes are TRBV10-3 and TRBJ2-2, with D tentatively TRBD2 (6 bases). This CDR3 spans 16 amino acids. V was cut by 5 bases and J by 0 bases, with 13 bases left in between. Germline assignment: CDR1 ENHRY and CDR2 SYGVKD. In DNA, the CDR3 is TGTGCCATCAGTCGAAGTCGGGAGACGAACACCGGGGAGCTGTTTTTT. Translating gives CAISRSRETNTGELFF.

The chain joins TRBV7-3 to TRBJ1-5, with no clear D. The CDR3 loop spans 13 amino acids. The ends were cut back, 4 bases at V and 4 bases at J, with 8 bases in the middle. Germline-derived CDR1 and CDR2 are SGHTA and FQGTGA. The CDR3 sequence is CASSSYANQPQHF. CDR3 in DNA: TGTGCCAGCAGCTCTTATGCGAATCAGCCCCAGCATTTT.